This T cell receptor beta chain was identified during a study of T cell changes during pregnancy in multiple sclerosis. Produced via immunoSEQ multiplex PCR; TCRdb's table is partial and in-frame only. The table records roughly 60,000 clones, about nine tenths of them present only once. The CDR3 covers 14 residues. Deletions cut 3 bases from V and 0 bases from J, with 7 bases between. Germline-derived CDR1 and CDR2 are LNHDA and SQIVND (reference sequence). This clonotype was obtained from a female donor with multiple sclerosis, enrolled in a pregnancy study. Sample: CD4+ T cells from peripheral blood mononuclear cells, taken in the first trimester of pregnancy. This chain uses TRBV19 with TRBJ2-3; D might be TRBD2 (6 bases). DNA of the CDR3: TGTGCCAGTAGTATGGGGACTAGCACAGATACGCAGTATTTT. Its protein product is CASSMGTSTDTQYF.